Below, one TCR beta chain is given with its context. Its antigen is still unknown. Full-length variable regions came from constant-region reverse primers plus semi-nested Nested Universal Primer A PCR. TCRdb reanalysed the 5' RACE reads using MiXCR and keeps one entry per CDR3 protein. The sample carries 6,400 or so distinct CDR3 sequences, about 60% recorded once. The CDR3 sequence is 15 residues long. V was clipped by 0 bases and J by 1 base; unmatched bases: 3. Germline CDR1 and CDR2: SGDLS and YYNGEE. General study points: Tumor Tregs overlapped most with tumor, then blood, naive CD4+ cells. In terms of TCR gene usage, tumor memory CD4+ T cells clustered together with blood and lymph node memory CD4+ cells, as well as with lymph node naive CD4+ cells.

V usage is TRBV9 and J usage is TRBJ2-5; TRBD2 agrees at 7 bases. The TCR was taken from a female donor with breast cancer. Sample: tumor-infiltrating memory CD4+ T cells sorted from the breast tumor. The subset denotes: memory CD4+ T cells, CD4+CD45RO+CD25-. In DNA form, the CDR3 reads TGTGCCAGCAGCGTAGGGGCGGGAGCCCAAGAGACCCAGTACTTC. Translation: CASSVGAGAQETQYF.